These 12 T cell receptor beta chains originate from one sample sequenced in a study of blood T cell repertoires in COVID-19. Sequenced by immunoSEQ multiplex PCR; TCRdb stores in-frame clones only, minus some. Of under 150,000 clones in the sample, approximately 80% are singletons; the top ten hold 7.5%. Material for sequencing was peripheral blood. The receptor set was obtained from a man between 65 and 85 years old with active or convalescent COVID-19.

The chain has TRBV7-6 and TRBJ2-1; weak D call: TRBD1 (6 bases). There are 17 residues in the CDR3. The V gene's germline CDR1 is SGHVS and CDR2 FNYEAQ. V lost 3 bases and J 3 bases, leaving 18 bases between the germline ends. DNA for the CDR3: TGTGCCAGCAGCTTGGTGGCAGGGACACCACGCTACAATGAGCAGTTCTTC. Protein: CASSLVAGTPRYNEQFF.

This clone came up a few times. The CDR3 loop reads CASRSPTGFDEKLFF. The CDR3 DNA reads as TGTGCCAGCAGATCTCCGACAGGGTTTGATGAAAAACTGTTTTTT. The chain joins TRBV6-5 to TRBJ1-4; 7 bases align to TRBD1. V trimming: 6 bases; J trimming: 6 bases; junction bases outside the gene matches: 10. The germline V gene encodes CDR1 MNHEY and CDR2 SVGAGI. The CDR3 sequence is 15 residues long.

This clone was seen more than once but under ten times. The chain is built from TRBV4-1 and TRBJ1-2, with 11 bases fitting TRBD1. The trim removed 4 bases at V and 2 bases at J, leaving 6 bases unmatched. Germline loops: CDR1 MGHRA, CDR2 YSYEKL. The CDR3 sequence is 16 residues long. This chain's CDR3 is CASSLRTGGGNYGYTF. In DNA, the CDR3 is TGCGCCAGCAGCCTCCGGACAGGGGGCGGGAACTATGGCTACACCTTC.

V is TRBV30 and J is TRBJ1-6; TRBD1 aligns across 7 bases. The CDR3 is made up of 14 amino acids. V shed 4 bases, J shed 6 bases, and the junction held 6 bases outside the gene matches. The germline V gene encodes CDR1 GTSNPN and CDR2 SVGIG (reference sequence). CDR3 protein: CAWTRGGANSPLHF. CDR3 nucleotides: TGTGCCTGGACCAGAGGGGGCGCTAATTCACCCCTCCACTTT.

V gene TRBV30 combines with J gene TRBJ1-5; D call uncertain. The length of the CDR3 is 14 residues. Between the trimmed V and J ends, which lost 0 bases and 2 bases, there was a span of 8 bases. Germline-derived CDR1 and CDR2 are GTSNPN and SVGIG (reference sequence). CDR3 in DNA: TGTGCCTGGAGTGTGAGGGATCGCAATCAGCCCCAGCATTTT. It encodes CAWSVRDRNQPQHF.

The rearrangement links TRBV6-2 or TRBV6-3 to TRBJ2-7, with 9 bases that match TRBD2. With 6 bases clipped from V and 3 bases from J, the junction kept 12 bases outside the gene matches. Germline-derived CDR1 and CDR2 are MNHEY and SVGEGT. CDR3 length: 16 residues. The CDR3 protein is CASSTTRSGRNYEQYF. The CDR3 region has the DNA TGTGCCAGCAGCACTACTCGTAGCGGGAGAAACTACGAGCAGTACTTC.

V usage is TRBV7-2 and J usage is TRBJ1-1, with 9 bases that match TRBD1. The V segment lost 1 base and the J segment 6 bases; nucleotides outside the gene matches: 6. The CDR3 loop spans 15 amino acids. Germline V gene sequence: CDR1 SGHTA, CDR2 FQGNSA. The CDR3 coding sequence is TGTGCCAGCAGCTTAGAGGGGACAGGGAGCGCTGAAGCTTTCTTT. Translating gives CASSLEGTGSAEAFF.

The rearrangement uses TRBV5-1 and TRBJ1-5, with TRBD1 matching over 7 bases. CDR1 and CDR2 (germline): SGHRS, YFSETQ. The CDR3 runs 16 residues. With 2 bases clipped from V and 7 bases from J, the junction kept 12 bases outside the gene matches. DNA for the CDR3: TGCGCCAGCAGCTTTGGGGACCATCAGGGGGGACAGCCCCAGCATTTT. It codes for CASSFGDHQGGQPQHF.

Concerning this clone: Mismatch with germline at one junction end may stem from a read error. The sample carries other DNA sequences with the same CDR3. The genes are TRBV9 and TRBJ2-7, with 7 bases aligning to TRBD2. The CDR3 covers 15 residues. Germline loops: CDR1 SGDLS, CDR2 YYNGEE. The CDR3 coding sequence is TGTGCCAGTAGCGTAGAGACGGGAGGTACCTACGAGCAGTACTTC. This codes for CASSVETGGTYEQYF.

This clone was observed a handful of times. The identical CDR3 is also encoded by other nucleotide sequences in the sample. V usage is TRBV7-2 and J usage is TRBJ2-3, with TRBD2 identical over 7 bases. CDR3 size: 18 residues. The V and J ends lost 1 base and 3 bases, in that order; junction bases with no gene match: 13. In germline, CDR1 is SGHTA, CDR2 FQGNSA. The CDR3 spells CASSLGLGGGSWTDTQYF. The CDR3 DNA reads TGTGCCAGCAGCTTAGGTCTTGGGGGGGGGAGTTGGACAGATACGCAGTATTTT.

This clone was seen just once. The V gene is TRBV27, the J gene TRBJ2-5; 8 bases map to TRBD2. Germline loops: CDR1 MNHEY, CDR2 SMNVEV (reference sequence). This CDR3 has 15 amino acids. V gave up 2 bases and J gave up 2 bases; unmatched junction bases: 4. The CDR3 DNA follows: TGTGCCAGCAGTTTACGGGCTAGCGGGCAAGAGACCCAGTACTTC. Its protein is CASSLRASGQETQYF.

This clone has just one count. Other DNA sequences in the sample encode the same CDR3. The chain has TRBV2 and TRBJ2-1, with TRBD2 matching over 12 bases. Losses at the gene ends were 4 bases for V and 8 bases for J; bases not matched to a gene: 6. CDR3 size: 15 residues. Germline V gene sequence: CDR1 SNHLY, CDR2 FYNNEI. The CDR3 sequence is CASSVLAGGPYEQFF. The CDR3 nucleotides are TGTGCCAGCAGTGTCCTAGCGGGGGGGCCGTATGAGCAGTTCTTC. The full variable domain, its missing parts supplied by reference TRBV2 and TRBJ2-1, is EPEVTQTPSHQVTQMGQEVILRCVPISNHLYFYWYRQILGQKVEFLVSFYNNEISEKSEIFDDQFSVERPDGSNFTLKIRSTKLEDSAMYFCASSVLAGGPYEQFFGPGTRLTVL.